Reported below is one T cell receptor beta chain. Sequenced by immunoSEQ multiplex PCR; TCRdb stores in-frame clones only, minus some. The table records roughly 100,000 clones, 95% of them present only once. The data derive from a study of technical replicates of blood from several donors. The CDR3 contains 17 residues. Germline trimming cut 1 base from V and 8 bases from J; bases unmatched to any gene: 10. Germline V gene sequence: CDR1 LNHDA, CDR2 SQIVND (reference sequence). The rearrangement links TRBV19 to TRBJ2-1; 11 positions match TRBD1. The clonotype comes from a human donor in good health. The sample consisted of T cells isolated from PBMCs. This CDR3 is CASSIVPGTGGTYEQFF. In DNA, the CDR3 is TGTGCCAGTAGTATAGTTCCCGGGACAGGGGGTACATATGAGCAGTTCTTC. The complete variable domain, with remaining parts taken from reference TRBV19 and TRBJ2-1, reads DGGITQSPKYLFRKEGQNVTLSCEQNLNHDAMYWYRQDPGQGLRLIYYSQIVNDFQKGDIAEGYSVSREKKESFPLTVTSAQKNPTAFYLCASSIVPGTGGTYEQFFGPGTRLTVL.